The rows below give T cell receptor beta chains drawn from one sample of a study of PD-L1 blockade in urothelial cancer. Generated by immunoSEQ multiplex PCR, the TCRdb table keeps only in-frame clones and is missing some. The sample consists of around 130,000 clones, about four fifths of them appearing once. This material consisted of PBMCs, taken around atezolizumab (anti-PD-L1) treatment. The receptors were gathered from a man between 45 and 60 years old with urothelial cancer. Each CDR3 is given with its conserved first and last residue. The D gene is left open where the match is weak. Not all rows give a size; the values are once, few, many and, for expanded clones, a class.

>TRBV28|TRBD1|TRBJ2-3|.
CASSSTGGALDTQYF
TGTGCCAGCAGTTCCACAGGGGGCGCTTTAGATACGCAGTATTTT
>TRBV19|TRBD1|TRBJ1-1|.
CASTPGQTNTEAFF
TGTGCCAGTACCCCGGGACAGACAAACACTGAAGCTTTCTTT
>TRBV28|.|TRBJ1-6|.
CASSLLPGWGSPLHF
TGTGCCAGCAGTTTATTACCAGGGTGGGGTTCACCCCTCCACTTT
>TRBV15|TRBD1|TRBJ1-5|.
CATSRGWPPDRDPNQPQHF
TGTGCCACCAGCAGGGGTTGGCCACCAGACAGGGATCCGAATCAGCCCCAGCATTTT
>TRBV15|TRBD2|TRBJ2-2|.
CATSRKLAGGTSGELFF
TGTGCCACCAGCAGGAAACTAGCGGGAGGTACTTCCGGGGAGCTGTTTTTT
>TRBV28|.|TRBJ1-5|.
CASSLTGNSNQPQHF
TGTGCCAGCAGTTTAACAGGTAATAGCAATCAGCCCCAGCATTTT
>TRBV6-1|.|TRBJ2-3|.
CASMESRGTDTQYF
TGTGCCAGCATGGAGTCCCGGGGCACAGATACGCAGTATTTT
>TRBV7-3|TRBD2|TRBJ2-1|.
CASSSGLAGGYNEQFF
TGTGCCAGCAGCTCGGGACTAGCGGGGGGCTACAATGAGCAGTTCTTC
>TRBV19|.|TRBJ1-6|.
CASSIIQSDSPLHF
TGTGCCAGTAGTATAATACAGTCCGACTCACCCCTCCACTTT
>TRBV9|TRBD2|TRBJ2-1|.
CASSVGLARDNEQFF
TGTGCCAGCAGCGTGGGACTAGCGCGAGACAATGAGCAGTTCTTC
>TRBV19|TRBD1|TRBJ1-4|.
CASSIGTGALYEKLFF
TGTGCCAGTAGTATAGGGACAGGGGCCTTATATGAAAAACTGTTTTTT
>TRBV25-1|.|TRBJ2-3|many
CASSELAGASPDTQYF
TGTGCCAGCAGTGAGTTGGCGGGGGCCTCACCCGATACGCAGTATTTT
>TRBV5-1|.|TRBJ2-1|.
CASSTPGEKVNNEQFF
TGCGCCAGCAGCACACCGGGGGAAAAGGTGAACAATGAGCAGTTCTTC
>TRBV7-9|.|TRBJ2-7|.
CASSFRSYEQYF
TGTGCCAGCAGCTTCCGGAGTTACGAGCAGTACTTC
>TRBV9|.|TRBJ2-7|.
CASSVVPEARGEQYF
TGTGCCAGCAGCGTAGTCCCAGAGGCCCGGGGGGAGCAGTACTTC
>TRBV27|TRBD1|TRBJ1-5|.
CASSRTGAPYSNQPQHF
TGTGCCAGCAGTAGGACAGGGGCTCCCTATAGCAATCAGCCCCAGCATTTT
>TRBV15|.|TRBJ2-3|.
CATNGWTDTQYF
TGTGCCACCAACGGTTGGACAGATACGCAGTATTTT
>TRBV28|TRBD1|TRBJ1-5|once
CASRTGDAVNQPQHF
TGTGCCAGCAGGACAGGGGACGCAGTTAATCAGCCCCAGCATTTT
>TRBV4-1|.|TRBJ1-2|.
CASSDPVDSSNYGYTF
TGCGCCAGCAGCGACCCCGTGGACAGCTCCAACTATGGCTACACCTTC
>TRBV5-1|TRBD1|TRBJ2-3|.
CASSTGTGGPSTDTQYF
TGCGCCAGCAGCACCGGGACAGGGGGCCCTAGCACAGATACGCAGTATTTT
>TRBV11-1|.|TRBJ2-7|.
CASSSPLGAGEQYF
TGTGCCAGCAGCTCCCCCCTGGGGGCGGGTGAGCAGTACTTC
>TRBV14|.|TRBJ1-2|few
CASSQDYTDYGYTF
TGTGCCAGCAGCCAAGACTACACAGACTATGGCTACACCTTC
>TRBV7-2|TRBD2|TRBJ2-7|once
CASSLLGSGRAYEQYF
TGTGCCAGCAGCTTACTGGGTAGCGGGAGGGCTTACGAGCAGTACTTC